The rows below give T cell receptor beta chains drawn from one sample of a study of blood T cell repertoires in COVID-19. The repertoire was sequenced with immunoSEQ multiplex PCR; TCRdb's copy has only in-frame clones and lacks some. This table holds some 460,000 clones, approximately 90% found once. Sequencing was performed on PBMCs or T cells enriched from blood (not recorded which). The source is a young woman who had recovered from COVID-19. Each CDR3 is given with its conserved first and last residue. D genes are given only for firm matches. The size field is filled for only some rows; it gives once, few, many or a size class.

>TRBD1|few|TRBV6-1|TRBJ1-2
CASSEGTGTNYGYTF
TGTGCCAGCAGTGAAGGGACAGGGACCAACTATGGCTACACCTTC
>TRBD1|.|TRBV28|TRBJ1-1
CASSSSGTENTEAFF
TGTGCCAGCAGTTCCTCCGGGACAGAGAACACTGAAGCTTTCTTT
>TRBD1|few|TRBV24-1|TRBJ2-7
CATSKGATYEQYF
TGTGCCACCAGTAAGGGGGCCACCTACGAGCAGTACTTC
>.|.|TRBV2|TRBJ1-2
CATRWSSEGYTF
TGTGCCACCCGTTGGTCGAGTGAGGGCTACACCTTC
>TRBD1|.|TRBV6-6|TRBJ1-4
CASSIPGQGIEKLFF
TGTGCCAGCAGTATACCTGGACAGGGGATCGAAAAACTGTTTTTT
>.|.|TRBV10-3|TRBJ1-1
CAISVGQEGGNTEAFF
TGTGCCATCAGTGTAGGCCAGGAAGGGGGAAACACTGAAGCTTTCTTT
>.|.|TRBV5-1|TRBJ2-3
CASSLAGSDTQYF
TGCGCCAGCAGCTTGGCCGGGTCAGATACGCAGTATTTT
>TRBD1|once|TRBV6-6|TRBJ1-5
CASSYAPGQTNQPQHF
TGTGCCAGCAGTTATGCCCCGGGACAGACCAATCAGCCCCAGCATTTT
>TRBD1|.|TRBV2|TRBJ2-5
CASLDRVNGETQYF
TGTGCCAGCTTGGACAGGGTGAACGGGGAGACCCAGTACTTC
>.|few|TRBV18|TRBJ2-3
CAAGGGVTDTQYF
TGTGCCGCTGGAGGAGGGGTGACAGATACGCAGTATTTT
>.|.|TRBV3-1/TRBV3-2|TRBJ2-1
CASSQDGWNEQFF
TGTGCCAGCAGCCAAGATGGCTGGAATGAGCAGTTCTTC
>.|few|TRBV28|TRBJ2-2
CASSLLVGGTGELFF
TGTGCCAGCAGTTTATTGGTAGGGGGCACCGGGGAGCTGTTTTTT
>.|.|TRBV2|TRBJ1-2
CASSAQRGGGAGYTF
TGTGCCAGCAGCGCCCAGAGAGGCGGGGGGGCTGGCTACACCTTC
>.|.|TRBV4-1|TRBJ1-2
CASSQDRKEYGYTF
TGCGCCAGCAGCCAAGACCGAAAAGAGTATGGCTACACCTTC
>TRBD2|few|TRBV9|TRBJ2-1
CASSVESSGDPEQFF
TGTGCCAGCAGCGTAGAATCTAGCGGGGACCCTGAGCAGTTCTTC
>TRBD1|.|TRBV14|TRBJ1-6
CASSPQGDSPLHF
TGTGCCAGCAGCCCACAGGGGGATTCACCCCTCCACTTT
>.|.|TRBV27|TRBJ2-1
CASSLYHGAGPYNEQFF
TGTGCCAGCAGTTTATACCATGGGGCGGGGCCCTACAATGAGCAGTTCTTC
>.|.|TRBV27|TRBJ1-6
CASSFRVGNSPLHF
TGTGCCAGCAGTTTCAGGGTGGGAAATTCACCCCTCCACTTT
>.|.|TRBV3-1/TRBV3-2|TRBJ1-4
CASSQGRSGGAATNEKLFF
TGTGCCAGCAGCCAAGGACGGTCCGGTGGGGCTGCAACTAATGAAAAACTGTTTTTT
>.|.|TRBV4-1|TRBJ1-3
CASSPISLQGWSTENTIYF
TGCGCCAGCAGCCCGATTTCACTACAGGGTTGGTCGACTGAAAACACCATATATTTT
>.|few|TRBV2|TRBJ2-3
CASSRDTTTDTQYF
TGTGCCAGCAGCCGGGACACCACCACAGATACGCAGTATTTT
>.|few|TRBV2|TRBJ2-1
CASRQALSEEQFF
TGTGCCAGCAGGCAGGCTCTTTCAGAGGAGCAGTTCTTC
>TRBD1|.|TRBV11-2|TRBJ1-3
CASSSTGQGGSIGNTIYF
TGTGCCAGCAGCTCGACGGGACAGGGTGGTTCTATTGGAAACACCATATATTTT
>TRBD2|.|TRBV18|TRBJ2-3
CASSPRTSGGGDTQYF
TGTGCCAGCTCACCCCGGACTAGCGGGGGCGGTGATACGCAGTATTTT
>TRBD2|few|TRBV4-2|TRBJ2-1
CASSQASSGGAYNEQFF
TGTGCCAGCAGCCAGGCCTCTAGCGGGGGGGCCTACAATGAGCAGTTCTTC
>TRBD2|.|TRBV11-2|TRBJ2-7
CASSLEAGADYEQYF
TGTGCCAGCAGCTTAGAAGCGGGGGCGGACTACGAGCAGTACTTC
>.|.|TRBV29-1|TRBJ2-1
CSAANRQGTSYNEQFF
TGCAGCGCCGCTAATAGGCAGGGTACCTCCTACAATGAGCAGTTCTTC
>.|.|TRBV5-6|TRBJ2-1
CASSLVSNEQFF
TGTGCCAGCAGCTTGGTATCGAATGAGCAGTTCTTC
>TRBD1|.|TRBV25-1|TRBJ1-6
CASSEWGTVNSPLHF
TGTGCCAGCAGTGAATGGGGGACAGTGAATTCACCCCTCCACTTT
>TRBD2|.|TRBV6-1|TRBJ2-3
CASSGTSGGSTDTQYF
TGTGCCAGCAGTGGAACTAGCGGAGGTAGCACAGATACGCAGTATTTT
>TRBD1|.|TRBV5-1|TRBJ2-3
CASSYGRGYGTDTQYF
TGCGCCAGCAGCTACGGCAGGGGGTATGGGACAGATACGCAGTATTTT
>TRBD2|.|TRBV19|TRBJ2-7
CASSRTSGSGGLSEQYF
TGTGCCAGTAGTCGAACGTCTGGTAGCGGGGGATTAAGCGAGCAGTACTTC